These 18 T cell receptor beta chains share one sample of origin, sequenced in a study of Ad26.COV2.S vaccination and SARS-CoV-2 variants. Treatment meaning: some 19 received Ad26.COV2.S at low or high dose, single or two shots; several received placebo; per-sample allocation not given. Samples analyzed were those drawn on day 63 after the first vaccine or placebo injection. Assay: immunoSEQ multiplex PCR; the TCRdb copy retains only in-frame clones and omits some. Among fewer than 800,000 clones, roughly 90% were seen once, and the ten largest hold around 1.5%. The sequences come from peripheral blood, collected in a trial of Ad26.COV2.S vaccine versus placebo. These receptors came from a person aged 18-60 years who received the Ad26.COV2.S COVID-19 vaccine or a placebo.

The chain links TRBV7-2 to TRBJ1-5, with a weak D call TRBD1 (5 bases). Germline V gene data show CDR1 as SGHTA and CDR2 as FQGNSA. The V end lost 4 bases, the J end lost 0 bases, and 22 bases lay between the germline ends. The CDR3 runs to 19 residues. The CDR3 nucleotides are TGTGCCAGCAGCTCCATCTCCGCCGGGGGAGGCTATAGCAATCAGCCCCAGCATTTT. Translating it yields CASSSISAGGGYSNQPQHF.

This chain joins TRBV10-3 and TRBJ2-7; D is perhaps TRBD1 (5 bases). This CDR3 spans 14 amino acids. Trimming removed 0 bases from V and 6 bases from J, with 12 bases in between. Germline-derived CDR1 and CDR2 are ENHRY and SYGVKD. CDR3 in amino acids: CAISESGQGSEQYF. DNA of the CDR3: TGTGCCATCAGTGAGTCGGGCCAGGGAAGCGAGCAGTACTTC.

The sample holds a few counts of this clone. This chain connects TRBV9 to TRBJ1-1; maybe TRBD1 (5 bases). Germline CDR1 and CDR2: SGDLS and YYNGEE. CDR3 length: 15 residues. The ends were cut back, 0 bases at V and 5 bases at J, with 14 bases in the middle. This CDR3 is CASSVAKYGGTEAFF. The CDR3 DNA follows: TGTGCCAGCAGCGTAGCCAAGTACGGGGGGACTGAAGCTTTCTTT.

V usage is TRBV7-9 and J usage is TRBJ2-7; 8 bases match TRBD2. V shed 1 base, J shed 5 bases, and the junction held 10 bases outside the gene matches. The germline gives CDR1 SEHNR, CDR2 FQNEAQ (reference sequence). CDR3 length: 16 amino acids. CDR3 amino acids: CASSLDPGTRANEQYF. The CDR3 nucleotides read TGTGCCAGCAGCTTAGATCCAGGGACTAGGGCGAACGAGCAGTACTTC.

This rearrangement joins TRBV5-8 to TRBJ1-2; the D gene is possibly TRBD1 (6 bases). This CDR3 spans 12 amino acids. Trimming pared 3 bases from V and 7 bases from J, leaving 10 bases between. Germline V gives CDR1 SGHTS, CDR2 YDEGEE. The chain's CDR3 is CASSWTATGYTF. The CDR3, as DNA: TGTGCCAGCAGCTGGACAGCAACTGGCTACACCTTC.

This sequence joins TRBV6-5 and TRBJ1-5, with D possibly TRBD1 on 5 matching bases. V was trimmed by 6 bases and J by 8 bases, leaving 17 bases between them. The CDR3 contains 14 residues. CDR1 is MNHEY and CDR2 is SVGAGI in the germline V gene. Here the CDR3 DNA reads TGTGCCAGCAGAGGACACGCGTCGGGAGAGCCCCAGCATTTT. This encodes CASRGHASGEPQHF.

The chain links TRBV19 to TRBJ2-1; D not resolved. V was shortened by 8 bases and J by 2 bases, with 19 bases between the two germline ends. CDR3 length: 16 residues. Germline assignment: CDR1 LNHDA and CDR2 SQIVND (reference sequence). CDR3: CASGVVTTSTYNEQFF. The CDR3 nucleotides read TGTGCCAGTGGGGTGGTCACCACTTCTACCTACAATGAGCAGTTCTTC.

The chain carries TRBV20-1 and TRBJ2-1; D gene uncertain. Germline V gene lookup returns CDR1 DFQATT and CDR2 SNEGSKA (reference sequence). This CDR3 spans 13 amino acids. Trimming removed 3 bases at V and 8 bases at J, with 14 bases between. CDR3 sequence (DNA): TGCAGTGCTAGTTTCCAGCCCCGGGATGAGCAGTTCTTC. This gives the protein CSASFQPRDEQFF.

The J gene is TRBJ2-2, the V gene TRBV5-4, with D unresolved. Germline V gene sequence: CDR1 SGHNT, CDR2 YYREEE (reference sequence). Trimming shortened V by 0 bases and J by 4 bases, and 7 bases separated the two germline ends. The CDR3 is 14 amino acids. The CDR3 DNA reads TGTGCCAGCAGCTTGGGGACCCTCACCGGGGAGCTGTTTTTT. This sequence encodes CASSLGTLTGELFF.

This clone was observed a single time. The chain joins TRBV7-9 to TRBJ1-5; D is possibly TRBD1 (6 bases). Germline V CDR1 and CDR2: SEHNR, FQNEAQ (reference sequence). The CDR3 loop spans 13 amino acids. Deletions cut 5 bases from V and 8 bases from J, with 13 bases between. The CDR3 region is CASSRSGAEPQHF. DNA for the CDR3: TGTGCCAGCAGCCGCTCAGGGGCTGAGCCCCAGCATTTT. Full variable domain (outside the CDR3, taken from reference TRBV7-9 and TRBJ1-5): DTGVSQNPRHKITKRGQNVTFRCDPISEHNRLYWYRQTLGQGPEFLTYFQNEAQLEKSRLLSDRFSAERPKGSFSTLEIQRTEQGDSAMYLCASSRSGAEPQHFGDGTRLSIL.

The rearrangement links TRBV19 to TRBJ2-1; the D gene is possibly TRBD1 (6 bases). The CDR3 is made up of 13 amino acids. Trimming took off 1 base at V and 9 bases at J, with 10 bases between the two ends. Germline CDR1 reads LNHDA; CDR2 reads SQIVND (reference sequence). CDR3 coding DNA: TGTGCCAGTAGTATAGGACAGGTACCTGAGCAGTTCTTC. Translated: CASSIGQVPEQFF.

V usage is TRBV10-3 and J usage is TRBJ2-1, with D perhaps matching TRBD2 (6 bases). The CDR3 covers 12 residues. The V gene's germline CDR1 is ENHRY and CDR2 SYGVKD. The ends were cut back, 2 bases at V and 15 bases at J, with 14 bases in the middle. CDR3 DNA sequence: TGTGCCATCAGTGAGGACGGAGGGATAACGTTCTTC. Protein sequence: CAISEDGGITFF.

As to this clone: Other DNA sequences within the sample encode an identical CDR3. The chain employs TRBV30 and TRBJ1-1, with 9 bases identical to TRBD1. Germline V gene sequence: CDR1 GTSNPN, CDR2 SVGIG (reference sequence). CDR3 length: 14 residues. V lost 2 bases to trimming and J lost 1 base; unmatched junction nucleotides: 2. CDR3 nucleotide sequence: TGTGCCTGGAGTACGGGACAGGGGAACACTGAAGCTTTCTTT. This sequence encodes CAWSTGQGNTEAFF.

The chain joins TRBV5-1 to TRBJ1-2; 7 bases agree with TRBD1. Germline loops: CDR1 SGHRS, CDR2 YFSETQ. The V and J ends lost 1 base and 8 bases, in that order; junction bases with no gene match: 8. The CDR3 sequence is 14 residues long. CDR3 protein: CASSLLEGAGGYTF. As DNA, the CDR3 is TGCGCCAGCAGCTTGTTGGAGGGGGCTGGCGGCTACACCTTC. Full variable domain (missing parts from reference TRBV5-1 and TRBJ1-2): KAGVTQTPRYLIKTRGQQVTLSCSPISGHRSVSWYQQTPGQGLQFLFEYFSETQRNKGNFPGRFSGRQFSNSRSEMNVSTLELGDSALYLCASSLLEGAGGYTFGSGTRLTVV.

The rearrangement joins TRBV5-4 to TRBJ2-7; D perhaps matches TRBD2 (5 bases). Trimming removed 3 bases from V and 4 bases from J, with 11 bases in between. The CDR3 covers 13 residues. Germline V lookup: CDR1 SGHNT, CDR2 YYREEE (reference sequence). The CDR3 protein is CASSYPGKYEQYF. The CDR3 DNA sequence: TGTGCCAGCAGCTACCCCGGGAAATACGAGCAGTACTTC.

The chain is built from TRBV24-1 and TRBJ2-5; no clear D gene. Deletions cut 4 bases from V and 7 bases from J, with 21 bases between. The CDR3 runs 16 residues. Per the germline V gene, CDR1 is KGHDR and CDR2 is SFDVKD. The CDR3 spells CATSEPTGPHGVTQYF. CDR3 coding DNA: TGTGCCACCAGTGAGCCCACCGGGCCCCACGGCGTGACCCAGTACTTC.

This chain joins TRBV18 and TRBJ2-2; D perhaps matches TRBD1 (6 bases). Trimming removed 4 bases from V and 0 bases from J, with 9 bases in between. The CDR3 consists of 15 residues. Germline V gene sequence: CDR1 KGHSH, CDR2 LQKENI. CDR3 nucleotides: TGTGCCAGCTCACTTACAGGGCCGAACACCGGGGAGCTGTTTTTT. This translates into CASSLTGPNTGELFF. Combining the CDR3 with reference TRBV18 and TRBJ2-2 gives the whole variable domain NAGVMQNPRHLVRRRGQEARLRCSPMKGHSHVYWYRQLPEEGLKFMVYLQKENIIDESGMPKERFSAEFPKEGPSILRIQQVVRGDSAAYFCASSLTGPNTGELFFGEGSRLTVL.

The chain recombines TRBV4-1 with TRBJ2-3; D call uncertain. V shed 1 base and J shed 2 bases, with 7 bases lying between them. Germline CDR1 is MGHRA and CDR2 is YSYEKL. The CDR3 extends over 14 amino acids. DNA for the CDR3: TGCGCCAGCAGCCAAGGGGCTTTCACAGATACGCAGTATTTT. This gives the protein CASSQGAFTDTQYF.